This TCR beta chain appears in the sequencing data of a study of shared clonotypes between healthy human individuals. V lost 0 bases to trimming and J lost 8 bases, with 10 bases between them. This CDR3 contains 13 residues. Looked up from germline, CDR1 is WSHSY and CDR2 is SAAADI. As to this clone: What it binds is not known.

Overall study findings and caveats: Clonotypes shared by all four donors outscored non-shared clonotypes in generation probability. Between a few donors, naive CD4 clonotypes were shared at a level of about 5%. Genetic and exposure-history diversity was limited by the small donor number.

Authors' processing steps: ImmunoSEQ output held junction-only sequences without quality scores, so filtering differed. Method: immunoSEQ multiplex PCR; TCRdb's copy keeps in-frame clones and lacks some. That table furnishes V, J and clone size, whereas the DNA furnished D and trimming. Here the sample spans over a million clones, approximately 78% being singletons. This receptor was identified in a man aged 18 to 29 in good health. Some clones in this sample may be carry-over from other donors' samples. The chain recombines TRBV10-2 with TRBJ1-1, with no clear D. Sequenced input: memory CD4+ T cells from PBMCs. Subset given: CD45RA-negative fraction. In DNA, the CDR3 is TGCGCCAGCAGTGAGTCTTACACACCCGAAGCTTTCTTT. Translated: CASSESYTPEAFF.